These 22 T cell receptor beta chains were sequenced from one sample in a study of tumor and adjacent non-tumor tissue in lung cancer. No cell sorting was done before RNA was extracted from the tissue. TCRbeta libraries were built with three rounds of nested PCR, modified from ARM-PCR. TCRdb passed the multiplex PCR reads through MiXCR, listing each CDR3 protein once. The sample includes approximately 79,000 distinct CDR3 sequences, 72% of them seen just once. Sample: lung tumor tissue. Every receptor here comes from a woman aged 40 to 50 with non-small cell lung cancer.

The genes are TRBV29-1 and TRBJ2-5; a weak D match, TRBD2 (6 bases). The CDR3 contains 15 residues. Germline CDR1 is SQVTM and CDR2 is ANQGSEA. Trimming removed 6 bases from V and 9 bases from J, with 26 bases in between. CDR3 nucleotide sequence: TGCAGCGTCAAAAACCGGGGAGGCCTTCACGAGGCCCAGTACTTC. Translated, it gives CSVKNRGGLHEAQYF.

A remark on this clonotype: One junction end does not reproduce the germline sequence, and a read error may be involved. V gene TRBV6-1 combines with J gene TRBJ2-3; weak D call: TRBD2 (5 bases). This CDR3 spans 18 amino acids. CDR1 is MNHNS, CDR2 SASEGT, per germline. This CDR3 reads CANSERVRATLGTDTQYF. DNA for the CDR3: TGTGCCAACAGTGAACGGGTGAGGGCAACCCTCGGTACAGATACGCAGTATTTT.

The V and J genes are TRBV7-9 and TRBJ2-7; 7 positions match TRBD1. The V and J ends lost 4 bases and 6 bases, in that order; junction bases with no gene match: 12. The CDR3 contains 15 residues. Germline CDR1 is SEHNR and CDR2 is FQNEAQ (reference sequence). Written as DNA, the CDR3 is TGTGCCAGCAGCTCCGGGACAGCGACTGTCTCCGAGCAGTACTTC. Residues: CASSSGTATVSEQYF. The variable domain in full, with the rest retrieved from reference TRBV7-9 and TRBJ2-7, is DTGVSQNPRHKITKRGQNVTFRCDPISEHNRLYWYRQTLGQGPEFLTYFQNEAQLEKSRLLSDRFSAERPKGSFSTLEIQRTEQGDSAMYLCASSSGTATVSEQYFGPGTRLTVT.

In nucleotides, the CDR3 is TGTGCCAGCAGTTCTTTTAAGGGGAGTCCAAAAGAGACCCAGTACTTC. Protein product: CASSSFKGSPKETQYF. V usage is TRBV2 and J usage is TRBJ2-5; the D call may be TRBD1 or TRBD2 (5 bases each). V was cut by 5 bases and J by 3 bases, with 19 bases left in between. The CDR3 length is 16 residues. Germline CDR1 and CDR2: SNHLY and FYNNEI.

This clonotype was seen repeatedly, ten times or more. The V gene is TRBV28, the J gene TRBJ1-2; TRBD1 is a possible D gene (6 bases). V dropped 5 bases and J dropped 4 bases, with 11 bases sitting between them. The germline gives CDR1 MDHEN, CDR2 SYDVKM. CDR3 size: 13 residues. The CDR3 nucleotides read TGTGCCAGCAGTCCCACAGGGACCTATGGCTACACCTTC. Its translation: CASSPTGTYGYTF.

Ten or more counts support this clonotype. This chain links TRBV6-1 with TRBJ2-3, with D possibly called TRBD1 or TRBD2 (5 bases each). Germline values: CDR1 MNHNS, CDR2 SASEGT. The ends were cut back, 6 bases at V and 5 bases at J, with 18 bases in the middle. The CDR3 extends over 15 amino acids. The CDR3 region is CASSRDGHRGDTQYF. The DNA of the CDR3 is TGTGCCAGCAGCCGGGACGGTCATCGGGGAGATACGCAGTATTTT.

This chain joins TRBV2 and TRBJ2-5; D is ambiguous. CDR3 length: 13 residues. In germline, CDR1 is SNHLY, CDR2 FYNNEI. Trimming took off 4 bases at V and 3 bases at J, with 9 bases between the two ends. CDR3 DNA sequence: TGTGCCAGCAGTGTTGTCACAGAAGAGACCCAGTACTTC. Encoded protein: CASSVVTEETQYF.

V and J are TRBV2 and TRBJ2-1, with D unclear. Germline V CDR1 and CDR2: SNHLY, FYNNEI. Trimming took 7 bases from V and 7 from J, leaving 8 bases between them. The CDR3 consists of 11 residues. The CDR3, as DNA: TGTGCCAGCACCGGGCAGAATGAGCAGTTCTTC. Residues: CASTGQNEQFF. Full variable domain (remainder filled in from reference TRBV2 and TRBJ2-1): EPEVTQTPSHQVTQMGQEVILRCVPISNHLYFYWYRQILGQKVEFLVSFYNNEISEKSEIFDDQFSVERPDGSNFTLKIRSTKLEDSAMYFCASTGQNEQFFGPGTRLTVL.

This clonotype was picked up a small number of times. One end of the junction varies from germline; a read error may be responsible. The chain has TRBV20-1 and TRBJ2-7; TRBD1 or TRBD2 may be the D gene (5 bases each). In germline, CDR1 is DFQATT, CDR2 SNEGSKA (reference sequence). The CDR3 runs 12 residues. The DNA of the CDR3 is TGTAATGCTAGAAAGGACACGGGAGAGCAGTACTTC. This gives the protein CNARKDTGEQYF.

This chain uses TRBV9 with TRBJ1-2; D unresolved. The CDR3 runs to 13 residues. CDR1 is SGDLS, CDR2 YYNGEE, per germline. The germline V and J ends were trimmed by 6 bases and 3 bases, with 12 bases remaining between them. CDR3 sequence reads: CASTPGSHYGYTF. The CDR3 DNA reads TGTGCCAGCACCCCCGGCAGCCACTATGGCTACACCTTC.

Notes on this clonotype: A much larger clone is a single base away; this may be a read error. V gene TRBV14 combines with J gene TRBJ1-1; D possibly corresponds to TRBD1 (5 bases). Deletions cut 4 bases from V and 5 bases from J, with 20 bases between. The CDR3 is made up of 16 amino acids. The germline V gene encodes CDR1 SGHDN and CDR2 FVKESK. CDR3 nucleotides: TGTGCCAGCAGCCGGGGGAGGTCGGCAGCTCGGACTGAAGCTTTCTTT. Translating it yields CASSRGRSAARTEAFF.

Points on this clonotype: Sequence at one end of the junction differs from germline and may be a read error. The chain carries TRBV11-2 and TRBJ2-1, with D tentatively TRBD2 (6 bases). The CDR3 is made up of 17 amino acids. Looked up from germline, CDR1 is SGHAT and CDR2 is FQNNGV. This CDR3 reads CASNFRATNGSVNERFF. CDR3 DNA: TGTGCCAGCAACTTTCGGGCGACTAACGGGAGTGTCAATGAGCGGTTCTTC.

This clonotype was counted ten times or more. J is TRBJ1-5 and V is TRBV20-1, with 7 bases lining up with TRBD1. CDR1 and CDR2 from the germline V gene are DFQATT and SNEGSKA (reference sequence). This CDR3 region has 15 residues. The J segment lost 0 bases and the V segment lost 6 bases, leaving 8 bases of the junction unmatched. In DNA, the CDR3 is TGCAGTGCCTCCTCCGGGACAGATAGCAATCAGCCCCAGCATTTT. As protein: CSASSGTDSNQPQHF.

CDR3 coding DNA: TGCGCCAGCATTCGCTGGGACGACGGGCAGTTCTTC. It yields the protein CASIRWDDGQFF. The J gene is TRBJ2-1, the V gene TRBV10-2, with D perhaps assigned TRBD1 or TRBD2 (5 bases each). The V and J ends lost 7 bases and 12 bases respectively, with 16 bases between them. The CDR3 spans 12 residues. The germline CDR1 and CDR2 sequences are WSHSY and SAAADI.

As concerns this clonotype: Because the CDR3 is missing its conserved closing phenylalanine or tryptophan, this is likely a read error. The V and J genes are TRBV5-1 and TRBJ1-1; the D gene is possibly TRBD1 (6 bases). V lost 4 bases to trimming and J lost 4 bases, with 17 bases between them. In germline, CDR1 is SGHRS, CDR2 YFSETQ. CDR3 length: 15 amino acids. As DNA, the CDR3 is TGCGCCAGCAGCCAGGACGGACAGAGGGGCACTGAAGCTTTCTCT. Translation: CASSQDGQRGTEAFS.

The J gene is TRBJ2-5, the V gene TRBV11-2; D may be TRBD1 (5 bases). The germline V and J ends were trimmed by 6 bases and 11 bases, with 19 bases remaining between them. Germline CDR1 reads SGHAT; CDR2 reads FQNNGV. The CDR3 length is 13 residues. Here the CDR3 reads CASSMLRWWTQYF. The CDR3 region has the DNA TGTGCCAGCAGTATGTTAAGATGGTGGACACAGTACTTC.

Concerning this clonotype: Sequence at one end of the junction differs from germline and may be a read error. This rearrangement joins TRBV7-8 to TRBJ2-7; D gene ambiguous. The CDR3 contains 12 residues. The germline V gene encodes CDR1 SGHVS and CDR2 FQNEAQ. The CDR3 DNA follows: TGTGCCAGCAGGCCCCGCCATTACGATCAGTACTTC. This translates into CASRPRHYDQYF. Based on the CDR3 plus reference TRBV7-8 and TRBJ2-7, the full variable domain is GAGVSQSPRYKVAKRGQDVALRCDPISGHVSLFWYQQALGQGPEFLTYFQNEAQLDKSGLPSDRFFAERPEGSVSTLKIQRTQQEDSAVYLCASRPRHYDQYFGPGTRLTVT.

This clonotype has just one count. Since a much larger clone is just one base distant, this may be a read error. The gene calls are TRBV20-1 and TRBJ2-7; D may match TRBD1 or TRBD2 (6 bases each). This CDR3 comprises 14 residues. V dropped 8 bases and J dropped 6 bases, with 23 bases sitting between them. Per the germline V gene, CDR1 is DFQATT and CDR2 is SNEGSKA (reference sequence). The CDR3 bases are TGCAGTTCAAAAACCGGGACAAGGAGGGCCGAGCAGTACTTC. Protein: CSSKTGTRRAEQYF.

Note on this clonotype: The final CDR3 position lacks the conserved phenylalanine or tryptophan, pointing to a likely read error. The chain links TRBV29-1 to TRBJ2-1, with D possibly TRBD1 on 6 matching bases. CDR3 length: 16 amino acids. From germline, CDR1 is SQVTM and CDR2 ANQGSEA. Trimming pared 4 bases from V and 2 bases from J, leaving 18 bases between. The chain's CDR3 is CSVGTQGLVPYNEQFS. The CDR3 coding sequence is TGCAGCGTTGGGACTCAGGGGTTGGTGCCCTACAATGAGCAGTTCTCC.

The V gene is TRBV11-3, the J gene TRBJ2-1; D is unclear. The CDR3 is 14 amino acids. From germline, CDR1 is SGHNT and CDR2 YENEEA. Trimming took 9 bases from V and 6 from J, leaving 18 bases between them. CDR3 loop: CASREDGFCNEQFF. In nucleotides, the CDR3 is TGTGCCAGTAGGGAAGACGGGTTCTGCAATGAGCAGTTCTTC.

This clonotype has at least ten counts. The genes are TRBV28 and TRBJ1-2; the match to TRBD1 covers 9 bases. The V and J ends lost 7 bases and 8 bases, in that order; junction bases with no gene match: 14. The CDR3 extends over 15 amino acids. CDR1 MDHEN and CDR2 SYDVKM come from the germline V gene. CDR3 residues: CASIETGTGFWGYTF. For the CDR3, the DNA is TGTGCCAGCATTGAGACCGGGACAGGGTTTTGGGGCTACACCTTC.

This clonotype has more than one count but fewer than ten. At one end, the junction sequence differs from germline, possibly due to a read error. The V gene is TRBV11-2, the J gene TRBJ2-7; maybe TRBD1 (6 bases). CDR1 is SGHAT and CDR2 is FQNNGV in the germline V gene. The CDR3 runs 16 residues. The CDR3 here is CPSSLKGGHQLYEQYF. For the CDR3, the DNA is TGTCCCAGCAGCCTAAAAGGGGGACACCAGTTATACGAGCAGTACTTC.